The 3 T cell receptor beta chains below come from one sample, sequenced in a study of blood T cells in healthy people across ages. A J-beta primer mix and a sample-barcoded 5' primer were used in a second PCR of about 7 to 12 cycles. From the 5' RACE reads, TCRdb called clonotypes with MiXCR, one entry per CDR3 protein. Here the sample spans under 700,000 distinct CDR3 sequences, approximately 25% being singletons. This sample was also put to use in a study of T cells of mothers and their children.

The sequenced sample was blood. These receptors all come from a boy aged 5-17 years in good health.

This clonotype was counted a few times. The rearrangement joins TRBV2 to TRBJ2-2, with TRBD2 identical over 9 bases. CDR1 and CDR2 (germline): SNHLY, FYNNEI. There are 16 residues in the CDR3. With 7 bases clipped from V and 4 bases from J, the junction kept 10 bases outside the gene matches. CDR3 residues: CASTSRGGDSTGELFF. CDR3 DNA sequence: TGTGCCAGCACCTCTCGCGGGGGGGATAGCACCGGGGAGCTGTTTTTT.

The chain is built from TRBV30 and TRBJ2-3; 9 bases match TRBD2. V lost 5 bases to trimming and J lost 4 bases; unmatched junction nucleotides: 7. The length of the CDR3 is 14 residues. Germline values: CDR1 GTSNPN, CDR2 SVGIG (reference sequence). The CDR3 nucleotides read TGTGCCTGGTCATCGGCGGGGGGGTCAGATACGCAGTATTTT. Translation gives CAWSSAGGSDTQYF.

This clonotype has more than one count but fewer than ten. The CDR3 spells CATSRDGTRGNEQFF. As DNA, the CDR3 is TGTGCCACCAGCAGAGACGGGACTAGGGGTAATGAGCAGTTCTTC. The genes are TRBV15 and TRBJ2-5, with TRBD2 identical over 8 bases. Near its end, the DNA agrees better with TRBJ2-1, so the J call may be wrong. CDR1 is LNHNV and CDR2 is YYDKDF in the germline V gene (reference sequence). The CDR3 runs to 15 residues.